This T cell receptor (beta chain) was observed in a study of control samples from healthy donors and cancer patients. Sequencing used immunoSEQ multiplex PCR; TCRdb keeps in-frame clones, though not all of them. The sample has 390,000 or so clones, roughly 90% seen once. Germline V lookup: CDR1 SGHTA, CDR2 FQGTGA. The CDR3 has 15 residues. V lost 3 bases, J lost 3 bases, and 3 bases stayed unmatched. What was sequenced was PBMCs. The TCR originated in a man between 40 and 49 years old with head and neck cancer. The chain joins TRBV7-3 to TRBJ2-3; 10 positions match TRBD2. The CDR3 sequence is CASSFGLAETDTQYF. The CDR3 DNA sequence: TGTGCCAGCAGCTTCGGACTAGCGGAAACAGATACGCAGTATTTT.